The 18 T cell receptor beta chains given below trace back to one sample, sequenced in a study of blood T cells in healthy people across ages. Sample-barcoded 5' priming and a J-beta primer mix drove a second PCR of 7 to 11 cycles. TCRdb re-called the 5' RACE reads with MiXCR, one entry per CDR3 protein. Among 890,000 or so distinct CDR3 sequences listed, less than 80% were seen once. The sequenced sample was blood. The origin of the receptors is a man aged 25-40 years in good health.

Comment on this clonotype: The junction shows a germline mismatch at one end, possibly a read error. The CDR3 region is CASSHRGLGYGYTF. The CDR3 DNA reads TGTGCCAGCAGCCACAGGGGCTTGGGCTATGGCTACACCTTT. This chain joins TRBV5-5 and TRBJ1-2, with 7 bases fitting TRBD1. This CDR3 spans 14 amino acids. CDR1 is SGHKS, CDR2 YYEKEE, per germline (reference sequence).

The CDR3 region is CASSSLWGSLETQYF. CDR3 nucleotides: TGTGCCAGCAGTTCCCTCTGGGGTTCACTAGAGACCCAGTACTTC. The chain recombines TRBV12-3 or TRBV12-4 with TRBJ2-5; D is unresolved. This CDR3 comprises 15 residues. The V end lost 4 bases, the J end lost 4 bases, and 16 bases lay between the germline ends.

The genes are TRBV7-9 and TRBJ2-6, with 9 bases identical to TRBD2. Germline CDR1 SEHNR, CDR2 FQNEAQ (reference sequence). V lost 4 bases to trimming and J lost 2 bases; unmatched junction nucleotides: 0. The CDR3 sequence is 15 residues long. The CDR3 spells CASSWTSAGANVLTF. CDR3 in DNA: TGTGCCAGCAGCTGGACTAGCGCTGGGGCCAACGTCCTGACTTTC. Full variable domain (remainder filled in from reference TRBV7-9 and TRBJ2-6): DTGVSQNPRHKITKRGQNVTFRCDPISEHNRLYWYRQTLGQGPEFLTYFQNEAQLEKSRLLSDRFSAERPKGSFSTLEIQRTEQGDSAMYLCASSWTSAGANVLTFGAGSRLTVL.

The chain joins TRBV15 to TRBJ2-4, with a weak D call TRBD1 (5 bases). Germline V gene sequence: CDR1 LNHNV, CDR2 YYDKDF (reference sequence). Deletions cut 1 base from V and 9 bases from J, with 13 bases between. This CDR3 has 14 residues. CDR3 nucleotide sequence: TGTGCCACCAGCAGAGGGGGCGCGGTGGGCATTCAGTACTTC. Amino acid sequence: CATSRGGAVGIQYF.

This clonotype was counted between two and nine times. Written as DNA, the CDR3 is TGTGCCAGCTCACCATCGGGGGGCGGCGACTATGGCTACACCTTC. Protein sequence: CASSPSGGGDYGYTF. The chain joins TRBV18 to TRBJ1-2, with a possible D match to TRBD1 (6 bases). This CDR3 spans 15 amino acids. Trimming took 2 bases from V and 3 from J, leaving 13 bases between them. CDR1 and CDR2 from the germline V gene are KGHSH and LQKENI.

V is TRBV2 and J is TRBJ2-1, with TRBD2 matching 9 bases. Trimming at V came to 3 bases and at J to 7 bases, leaving 13 bases not matched to a gene. This CDR3 has 17 residues. CDR1 and CDR2 from the germline V gene are SNHLY and FYNNEI. The CDR3 protein is CASSDPKRGAGANEQFF. DNA of the CDR3: TGTGCCAGCAGTGATCCTAAGCGGGGGGCCGGTGCGAATGAGCAGTTCTTC. The full variable domain, its missing parts supplied by reference TRBV2 and TRBJ2-1, is EPEVTQTPSHQVTQMGQEVILRCVPISNHLYFYWYRQILGQKVEFLVSFYNNEISEKSEIFDDQFSVERPDGSNFTLKIRSTKLEDSAMYFCASSDPKRGAGANEQFFGPGTRLTVL.

The chain combines TRBV12-3 or TRBV12-4 with TRBJ2-7; TRBD2 agrees at 11 bases. V lost 1 base to trimming and J lost 3 bases; unmatched junction nucleotides: 5. The CDR3 sequence is 16 residues long. The CDR3 reads CASSLGVTSGVYEQYF. The DNA for the CDR3 is TGTGCCAGCAGTTTAGGGGTGACTAGCGGGGTCTACGAGCAGTACTTC.

This clonotype was seen a few times. The chain couples TRBV5-1 to TRBJ2-3, with TRBD1 matching over 7 bases. The CDR3 covers 16 residues. V was clipped by 2 bases and J by 2 bases; unmatched bases: 8. CDR1 SGHRS and CDR2 YFSETQ come from the germline V gene. CDR3 sequence (DNA): TGCGCCAGCAGCTTTACAACAGGGGTGATCACAGATACGCAGTATTTT. Translated, it gives CASSFTTGVITDTQYF.

This clonotype was seen many times. One end of the junction varies from germline; a read error may be responsible. The CDR3 DNA follows: TGTGCCAGCAGCTCCGGGACCGGGTACGGGCAGTACTTC. This translates into CASSSGTGYGQYF. The chain recombines TRBV7-2 with TRBJ2-7, with D perhaps matching TRBD1 or TRBD2 (5 bases each). CDR1 and CDR2 from the germline V gene are SGHTA and FQGNSA. The CDR3 has 13 residues.

The chain employs TRBV7-9 and TRBJ1-5, with D tentatively TRBD1 (6 bases). Germline values: CDR1 SEHNR, CDR2 FQNEAQ (reference sequence). This CDR3 has 15 residues. The ends were cut back, 3 bases at V and 3 bases at J, with 12 bases in the middle. For the CDR3, the DNA is TGTGCCAGCAGCTTGAATCAGGGGTACAATCAGCCCCAGCATTTT. Its translation is CASSLNQGYNQPQHF.

The J gene is TRBJ2-4, the V gene TRBV27; 7 bases map to TRBD1. TRBJ2-7 explains the end of the DNA better; the J call may be wrong. From germline, CDR1 is MNHEY and CDR2 SMNVEV (reference sequence). The CDR3 consists of 15 residues. The CDR3 DNA sequence: TGTGCCAGCAGTCCACGACAGGGCGCCCTATACGAGCAGTACTTC. It yields the protein CASSPRQGALYEQYF.

This rearrangement joins TRBV12-3 or TRBV12-4 to TRBJ2-5; no reliable D call. The CDR3 length is 14 residues. Trimming stripped 5 bases from V and 2 bases from J, with 12 bases between. CDR3 nucleotide sequence: TGTGCCAGCAGTCCCGCCACGGATCAAGAGACCCAGTACTTC. Its protein product is CASSPATDQETQYF.

The chain carries TRBV28 and TRBJ2-5, with 9 bases lining up with TRBD2. The J call may be in error: the DNA end matches TRBJ2-7 better. This CDR3 is 14 amino acids long. Germline CDR1 and CDR2: MDHEN and SYDVKM. This CDR3 reads CASSVLAGSSEQYF. The CDR3 nucleotides are TGTGCCAGCAGTGTTCTAGCGGGGTCAAGCGAGCAGTACTTC.

For this clonotype: The junction and the germline gene differ at one end; a read error may be behind it. This chain connects TRBV12-3 or TRBV12-4 to TRBJ2-1; D is unclear. The CDR3 consists of 13 residues. The CDR3, as DNA: TGTGCCAGCAGTGCGGAATCCTACAATGAACAGTTCTTC. Residues: CASSAESYNEQFF.

The gene calls are TRBV5-6 and TRBJ2-7; D tentatively reads TRBD1 or TRBD2 (5 bases each). TRBJ2-5 matches the DNA end more closely, so the J call is doubtful. This CDR3 has 16 amino acids. Germline V CDR1 and CDR2: SGHDT, YYEEEE. CDR3: CASSPLGTGEKETQYF. The CDR3 bases are TGTGCCAGCAGCCCCCTCGGGACGGGCGAAAAAGAGACCCAGTACTTC.

This clonotype was seen once. This chain joins TRBV12-3 or TRBV12-4 and TRBJ1-6, with D possibly matching TRBD1 (5 bases). V shed 6 bases and J shed 10 bases, with 16 bases lying between them. The CDR3 spans 14 residues. DNA of the CDR3: TGTGCCAGCAGGGGCAGGGTACGTGGCTCACCCCTCCACTTT. The encoded protein is CASRGRVRGSPLHF.

Here the CDR3 reads CASGETSGARDEQFF. CDR3 DNA: TGTGCCAGCGGGGAGACTAGCGGGGCTAGGGATGAGCAGTTCTTC. The rearrangement joins TRBV6-2 or TRBV6-3 to TRBJ2-1; TRBD2 agrees at 11 bases. There are 15 residues in the CDR3. Germline V gives CDR1 MNHEY, CDR2 SVGEGT. Trimming at V came to 8 bases and at J to 8 bases, leaving 11 bases not matched to a gene.

A few counts support this clonotype. The chain carries TRBV7-2 and TRBJ2-7; no definite D call. Trimming took 2 bases from V and 2 from J, leaving 10 bases between them. Germline loops: CDR1 SGHTA, CDR2 FQGNSA. This CDR3 has 14 amino acids. Here the CDR3 reads CASSLFDRTYEQYF. For the CDR3, the DNA is TGTGCCAGCAGCTTATTCGACCGCACCTACGAGCAGTACTTC.